Following are 9 T cell receptor beta chains from one sample sequenced in a study of blood T cell repertoires in COVID-19. Sequencing was performed with immunoSEQ multiplex PCR; in TCRdb, only in-frame clones are kept and a portion is missing. The data show under 200,000 clones, approximately 81% seen once. The sequenced material came from peripheral blood. All receptors derive from a woman in her 70s with COVID-19, enrolled during active disease.

The rearrangement links TRBV5-6 to TRBJ1-4; 9 bases are shared with TRBD1. Per the germline V gene, CDR1 is SGHDT and CDR2 is YYEEEE. This CDR3 is 15 amino acids long. After removal of 0 bases from V and 5 bases from J, the junction contained 2 bases not matched to a gene. The CDR3, as DNA: TGTGCCAGCAGCTTGGCGGGACAGGGAAATGAAAAACTGTTTTTT. It yields the protein CASSLAGQGNEKLFF.

This clone was detected once. V usage is TRBV11-2 and J usage is TRBJ2-6; no clear D gene. V was shortened by 0 bases and J by 2 bases, with 5 bases between the two germline ends. There are 15 residues in the CDR3. Germline lookup yields CDR1 SGHAT and CDR2 FQNNGV. CDR3 DNA sequence: TGTGCCAGCAGCTTAGAAATAACTGGGGCCAACGTCCTGACTTTC. Residues: CASSLEITGANVLTF.

V usage is TRBV14 and J usage is TRBJ1-6; D remains unclear. CDR3 length equals 13 residues. Trimming shortened V by 4 bases and J by 8 bases, and 9 bases separated the two germline ends. The germline gives CDR1 SGHDN, CDR2 FVKESK. In nucleotides, the CDR3 is TGTGCCAGCAGCCCACAGTTTGATTCACCCCTCCACTTT. This sequence encodes CASSPQFDSPLHF.

V usage is TRBV7-8 and J usage is TRBJ1-6; maybe TRBD1 (6 bases). Trimming took off 5 bases at V and 2 bases at J, with 13 bases between the two ends. The CDR3 is 16 amino acids. CDR1 is SGHVS, CDR2 FQNEAQ, per germline. The CDR3 region is CASSPWGGTYNSPLHF. The CDR3 DNA reads TGTGCCAGCAGCCCATGGGGGGGCACCTATAATTCACCCCTCCACTTT.

With regard to this clone: This sample also contains other DNA sequences that code for the same CDR3. This chain uses TRBV7-9 with TRBJ1-1, with D possibly being TRBD1 (5 bases). Trimming removed 3 bases at V and 4 bases at J, with 9 bases between. The CDR3 runs to 13 residues. Germline V gene data show CDR1 as SEHNR and CDR2 as FQNEAQ (reference sequence). CDR3 coding DNA: TGTGCCAGCAGCTTTGATAGGGGCACTGAAGCTTTCTTT. Its protein is CASSFDRGTEAFF.

This chain uses TRBV19 with TRBJ2-6; TRBD1 agrees at 9 bases. The CDR3 length is 15 residues. Germline-derived CDR1 and CDR2 are LNHDA and SQIVND (reference sequence). V trimming: 7 bases; J trimming: 4 bases; junction bases outside the gene matches: 5. CDR3 coding DNA: TGTGCCAGTATGGGACAGGGAGCGGGGGCCAACGTCCTGACTTTC. It translates to CASMGQGAGANVLTF. Drawing the rest from reference TRBV19 and TRBJ2-6, the complete variable domain is DGGITQSPKYLFRKEGQNVTLSCEQNLNHDAMYWYRQDPGQGLRLIYYSQIVNDFQKGDIAEGYSVSREKKESFPLTVTSAQKNPTAFYLCASMGQGAGANVLTFGAGSRLTVL.

CDR3 bases: TGTGCCAGCAGTGACTCCGGGGTGACTTTCTTT. This sequence encodes CASSDSGVTFF. This chain joins TRBV6-4 and TRBJ1-1; D is unclear. CDR1 is MRHNA and CDR2 is SNTAGT in the germline V gene. The CDR3 is 11 amino acids. V was trimmed by 0 bases and J by 12 bases, leaving 8 bases between them.

The chain links TRBV5-6 to TRBJ1-2; TRBD1 agrees at 7 bases. The CDR3 has 15 amino acids. From germline, CDR1 is SGHDT and CDR2 YYEEEE. With 6 bases clipped from V and 2 bases from J, the junction kept 10 bases outside the gene matches. In nucleotides, the CDR3 is TGTGCCAGCAAGAGGATACAGGGGAACAACTATGGCTACACCTTC. Amino acid sequence: CASKRIQGNNYGYTF.

The V call is TRBV9, the J call TRBJ2-1; 10 nucleotides line up with TRBD2. The CDR3 covers 18 residues. CDR1 and CDR2 (germline): SGDLS, YYNGEE. Trimming removed 0 bases from V and 0 bases from J; junction bases left unmatched: 6. CDR3 in amino acids: CASSVATSGWSSYNEQFF. CDR3 DNA sequence: TGTGCCAGCAGCGTAGCGACTAGCGGGTGGAGCTCCTACAATGAGCAGTTCTTC.